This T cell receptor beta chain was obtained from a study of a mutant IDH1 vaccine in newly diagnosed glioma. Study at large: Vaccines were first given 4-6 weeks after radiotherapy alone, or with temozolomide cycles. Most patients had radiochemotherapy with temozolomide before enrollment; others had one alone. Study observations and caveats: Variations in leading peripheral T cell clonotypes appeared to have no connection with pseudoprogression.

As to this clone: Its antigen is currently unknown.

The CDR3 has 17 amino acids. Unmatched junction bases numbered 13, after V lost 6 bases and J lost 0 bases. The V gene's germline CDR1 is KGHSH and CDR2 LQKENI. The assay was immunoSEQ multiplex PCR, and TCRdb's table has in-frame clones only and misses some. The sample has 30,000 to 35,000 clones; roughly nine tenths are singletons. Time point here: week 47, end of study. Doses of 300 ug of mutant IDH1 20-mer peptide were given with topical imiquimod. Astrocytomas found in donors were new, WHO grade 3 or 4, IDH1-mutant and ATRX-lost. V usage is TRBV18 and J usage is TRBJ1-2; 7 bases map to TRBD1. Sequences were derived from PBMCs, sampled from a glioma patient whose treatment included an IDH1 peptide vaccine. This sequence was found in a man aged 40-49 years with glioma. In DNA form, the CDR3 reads TGTGCCAGCTCCCTCCGGGACAGAAGAGCAGCTAACTATGGCTACACCTTC. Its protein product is CASSLRDRRAANYGYTF.